A single sample is the source of the 9 T cell receptor beta chains below, sequenced in a study of T cell responses to AZD1222 COVID-19 vaccine. The method was immunoSEQ multiplex PCR; TCRdb's version includes in-frame clones alone and lacks a portion of them. The sample holds about 180,000 clones, around nine tenths seen once. The source material was peripheral blood, sampled 28 days after the second AZD1222 dose. All receptors come from an adult who received the AZD1222 COVID-19 vaccine.

The sample holds one count of this clone. The CDR3 loop reads CASRTRASGRLNEQFF. CDR3 DNA sequence: TGTGCCAGCAGAACCCGGGCGAGCGGGAGGTTAAATGAGCAGTTCTTC. The chain uses TRBV7-9 and TRBJ2-1, with 9 bases matching TRBD2. Germline CDR1 is SEHNR and CDR2 is FQNEAQ (reference sequence). After removal of 6 bases from V and 7 bases from J, the junction contained 13 bases not matched to a gene. The CDR3 contains 16 residues.

J is TRBJ1-5 and V is TRBV19; D uncertain. V was shortened by 2 bases and J by 0 bases, with 8 bases between the two germline ends. The CDR3 has 15 residues. The germline CDR1 and CDR2 sequences are LNHDA and SQIVND (reference sequence). CDR3 DNA sequence: TGTGCCAGTAGTATATCCGGTGATAGCAATCAGCCCCAGCATTTT. Protein: CASSISGDSNQPQHF.

The chain is built from TRBV7-2 and TRBJ1-2; no firm D call. Trimming stripped 5 bases from V and 0 bases from J, with 10 bases between. Germline loops: CDR1 SGHTA, CDR2 FQGNSA. This CDR3 spans 14 amino acids. DNA of the CDR3: TGTGCCAGCAGCGAAAGAGGCACTAACTATGGCTACACCTTC. As protein: CASSERGTNYGYTF.

V and J are TRBV6-1 and TRBJ2-2, with TRBD1 matching 9 bases. The germline gives CDR1 MNHNS, CDR2 SASEGT. CDR3 size: 15 residues. After removal of 6 bases from V and 3 bases from J, the junction contained 5 bases not matched to a gene. In DNA, the CDR3 is TGTGCCAGCAGATACAGGGGGCCGGACACCGGGGAGCTGTTTTTT. It is translated as CASRYRGPDTGELFF.

The V and J genes are TRBV30 and TRBJ2-5; 8 bases line up with TRBD2. The CDR3 is 19 amino acids. Germline V lookup: CDR1 GTSNPN, CDR2 SVGIG (reference sequence). V lost 0 bases to trimming and J lost 2 bases; unmatched junction nucleotides: 17. In nucleotides, the CDR3 is TGTGCCTGGAGTGTAAGGGGGGTTGGGACTAGGCAATCTCAAGAGACCCAGTACTTC. Its translation is CAWSVRGVGTRQSQETQYF.

In DNA, the CDR3 is TGTGCCAGCGGCCGGGACAGGGGGCGCGGAGATACGCAGTATTTT. Protein product: CASGRDRGRGDTQYF. The chain joins TRBV2 to TRBJ2-3, with TRBD1 identical over 12 bases. Germline CDR1 reads SNHLY; CDR2 reads FYNNEI. This CDR3 spans 15 amino acids. V lost 8 bases, J lost 5 bases, and 8 bases stayed unmatched.

The J gene is TRBJ2-4, the V gene TRBV28; 7 bases line up with TRBD1. Germline trimming cut 3 bases from V and 6 bases from J; bases unmatched to any gene: 8. The germline V gene encodes CDR1 MDHEN and CDR2 SYDVKM. The CDR3 is 15 amino acids. CDR3 bases: TGTGCCAGCAGTTTGTCGGACAGGCTGGGAAACATTCAGTACTTC. Translating gives CASSLSDRLGNIQYF. Using reference TRBV28 and TRBJ2-4 for the parts outside the CDR3, the full variable domain is DVKVTQSSRYLVKRTGEKVFLECVQDMDHENMFWYRQDPGLGLRLIYFSYDVKMKEKGDIPEGYSVSREKKERFSLILESASTNQTSMYLCASSLSDRLGNIQYFGAGTRLSVL.

The V call is TRBV5-6, the J call TRBJ2-5; tentative D call: TRBD2 (6 bases). The V gene lost 4 bases and the J gene lost 5 bases, with 15 bases spanning the gap. The CDR3 consists of 14 residues. Germline CDR1 and CDR2: SGHDT and YYEEEE. The CDR3 loop reads CASSVVGGGETQYF. The DNA for the CDR3 is TGTGCCAGCAGCGTGGTGGGCGGAGGGGAGACCCAGTACTTC.

The rearrangement uses TRBV4-1 and TRBJ2-5, with TRBD2 identical over 11 bases. The V segment lost 0 bases and the J segment 2 bases; nucleotides outside the gene matches: 2. The CDR3 covers 16 residues. Germline V gene lookup returns CDR1 MGHRA and CDR2 YSYEKL. The CDR3 DNA reads TGCGCCAGCAGCCAAGATACTAGCGGGGGACAAGAGACCCAGTACTTC. The encoded protein is CASSQDTSGGQETQYF.